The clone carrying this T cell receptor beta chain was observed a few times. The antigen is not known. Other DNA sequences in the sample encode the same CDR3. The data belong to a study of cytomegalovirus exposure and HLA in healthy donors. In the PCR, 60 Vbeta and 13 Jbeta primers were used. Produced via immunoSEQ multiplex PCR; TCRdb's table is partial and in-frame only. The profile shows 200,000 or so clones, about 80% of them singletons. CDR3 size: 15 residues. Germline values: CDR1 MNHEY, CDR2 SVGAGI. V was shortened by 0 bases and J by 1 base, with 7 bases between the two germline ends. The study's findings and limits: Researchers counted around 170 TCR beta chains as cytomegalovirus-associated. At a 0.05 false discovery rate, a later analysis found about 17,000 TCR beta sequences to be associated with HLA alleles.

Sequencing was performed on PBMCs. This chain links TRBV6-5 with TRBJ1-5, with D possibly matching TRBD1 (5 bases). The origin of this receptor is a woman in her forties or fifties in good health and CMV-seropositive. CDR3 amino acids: CASSYSEGSNQPQHF. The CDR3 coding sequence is TGTGCCAGCAGTTACTCGGAGGGGAGCAATCAGCCCCAGCATTTT.